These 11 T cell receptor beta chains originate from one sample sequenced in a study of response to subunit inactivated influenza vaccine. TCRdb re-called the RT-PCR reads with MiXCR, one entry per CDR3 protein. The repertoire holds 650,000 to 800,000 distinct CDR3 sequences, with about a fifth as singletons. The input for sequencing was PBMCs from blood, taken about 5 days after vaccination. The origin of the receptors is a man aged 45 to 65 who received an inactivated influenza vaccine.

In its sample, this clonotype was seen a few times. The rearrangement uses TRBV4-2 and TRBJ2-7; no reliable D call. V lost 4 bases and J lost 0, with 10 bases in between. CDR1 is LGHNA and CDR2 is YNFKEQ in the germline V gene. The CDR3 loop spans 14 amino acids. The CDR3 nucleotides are TGTGCCAGCAGCCTCCGGTGGGACTCCTACGAGCAGTACTTC. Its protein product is CASSLRWDSYEQYF.

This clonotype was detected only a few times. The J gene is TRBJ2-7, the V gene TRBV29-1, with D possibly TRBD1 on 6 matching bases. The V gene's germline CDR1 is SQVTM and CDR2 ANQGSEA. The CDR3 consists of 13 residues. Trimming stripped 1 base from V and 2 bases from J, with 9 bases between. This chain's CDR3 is CSVEVTGTYEQYF. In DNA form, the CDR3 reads TGCAGCGTTGAAGTGACAGGTACCTACGAGCAGTACTTC.

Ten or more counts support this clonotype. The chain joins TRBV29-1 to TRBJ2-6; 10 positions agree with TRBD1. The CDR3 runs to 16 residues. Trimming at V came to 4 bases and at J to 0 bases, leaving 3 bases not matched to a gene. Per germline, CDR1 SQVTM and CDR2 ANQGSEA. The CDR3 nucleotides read TGCAGCGTTGTTGGGACAGGGGTCTCTGGGGCCAACGTCCTGACTTTC. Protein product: CSVVGTGVSGANVLTF.

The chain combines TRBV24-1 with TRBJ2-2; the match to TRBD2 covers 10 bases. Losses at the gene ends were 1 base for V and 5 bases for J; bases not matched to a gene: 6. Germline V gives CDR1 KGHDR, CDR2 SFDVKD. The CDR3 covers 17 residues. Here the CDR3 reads CATSDFSSGRKTGELFF. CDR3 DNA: TGTGCCACCAGTGATTTTTCTAGCGGGAGAAAAACCGGGGAGCTGTTTTTT.

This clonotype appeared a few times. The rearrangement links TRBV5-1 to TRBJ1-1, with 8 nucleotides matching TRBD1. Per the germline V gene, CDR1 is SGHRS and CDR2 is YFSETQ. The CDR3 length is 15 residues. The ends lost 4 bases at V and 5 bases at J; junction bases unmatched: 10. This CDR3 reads CASSHGQGLLTEAFF. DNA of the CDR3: TGCGCCAGCAGCCACGGACAGGGTCTGTTGACTGAAGCTTTCTTT. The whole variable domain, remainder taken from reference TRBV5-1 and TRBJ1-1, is KAGVTQTPRYLIKTRGQQVTLSCSPISGHRSVSWYQQTPGQGLQFLFEYFSETQRNKGNFPGRFSGRQFSNSRSEMNVSTLELGDSALYLCASSHGQGLLTEAFFGQGTRLTVV.

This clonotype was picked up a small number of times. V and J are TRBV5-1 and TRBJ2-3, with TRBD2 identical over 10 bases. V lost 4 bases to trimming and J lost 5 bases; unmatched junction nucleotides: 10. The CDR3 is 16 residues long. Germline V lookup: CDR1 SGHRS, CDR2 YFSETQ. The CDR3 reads CASSRGTSVSRDTQYF. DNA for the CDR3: TGCGCCAGCAGCCGAGGGACTAGCGTGTCGAGAGATACGCAGTATTTT.

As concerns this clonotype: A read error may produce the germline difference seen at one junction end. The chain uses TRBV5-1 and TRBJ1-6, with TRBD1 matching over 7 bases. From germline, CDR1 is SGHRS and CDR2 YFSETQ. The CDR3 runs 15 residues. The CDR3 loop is CASSLADRVSSLLHF. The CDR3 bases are TGCGCCAGCAGCTTGGCCGACAGGGTTAGTTCACTCCTCCACTTT.

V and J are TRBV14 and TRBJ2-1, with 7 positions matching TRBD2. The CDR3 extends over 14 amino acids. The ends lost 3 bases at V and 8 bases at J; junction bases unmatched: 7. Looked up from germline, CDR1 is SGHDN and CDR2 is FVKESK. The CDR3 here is CASSHYSGRDEQFF. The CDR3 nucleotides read TGTGCCAGCAGCCATTATTCAGGGAGGGATGAGCAGTTCTTC.

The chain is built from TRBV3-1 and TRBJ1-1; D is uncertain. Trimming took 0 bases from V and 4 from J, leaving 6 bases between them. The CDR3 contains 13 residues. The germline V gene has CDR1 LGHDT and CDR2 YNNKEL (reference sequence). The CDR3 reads CASSQEVPTEAFF. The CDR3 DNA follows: TGTGCCAGCAGCCAAGAGGTCCCCACTGAAGCTTTCTTT.

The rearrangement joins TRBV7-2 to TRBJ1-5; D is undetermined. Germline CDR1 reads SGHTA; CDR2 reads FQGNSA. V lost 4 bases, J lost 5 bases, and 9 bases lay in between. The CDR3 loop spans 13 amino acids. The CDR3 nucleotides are TGTGCCAGCAGCTCGACAAAGGATCAGCCCCAGCATTTT. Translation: CASSSTKDQPQHF.

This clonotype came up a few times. The CDR3 protein is CASSLRAGASSYEQYF. CDR3 nucleotide sequence: TGTGCCAGCAGCTTAAGAGCAGGGGCGAGCTCCTACGAGCAGTACTTC. V and J are TRBV7-2 and TRBJ2-7; TRBD1 is a possible D gene (6 bases). V shed 2 bases and J shed 0 bases, with 14 bases lying between them. The CDR3 is 16 residues long. Germline values: CDR1 SGHTA, CDR2 FQGNSA.